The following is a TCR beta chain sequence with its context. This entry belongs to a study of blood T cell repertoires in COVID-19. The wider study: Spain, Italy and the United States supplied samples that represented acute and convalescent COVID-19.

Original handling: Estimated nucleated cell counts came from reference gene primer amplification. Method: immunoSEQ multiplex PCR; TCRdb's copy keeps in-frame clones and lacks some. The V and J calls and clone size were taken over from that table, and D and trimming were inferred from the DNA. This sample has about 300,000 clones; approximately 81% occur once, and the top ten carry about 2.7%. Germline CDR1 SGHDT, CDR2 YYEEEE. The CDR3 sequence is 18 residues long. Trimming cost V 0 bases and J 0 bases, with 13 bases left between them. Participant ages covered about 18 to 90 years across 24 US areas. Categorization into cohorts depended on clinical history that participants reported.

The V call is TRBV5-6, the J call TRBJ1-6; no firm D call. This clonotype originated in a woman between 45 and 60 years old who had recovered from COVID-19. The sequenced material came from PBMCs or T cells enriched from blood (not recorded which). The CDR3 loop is CASSLVLQSSSYNSPLHF. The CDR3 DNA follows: TGTGCCAGCAGCTTGGTTTTACAGTCGAGCTCCTATAATTCACCCCTCCACTTT.